These T cell receptor beta chains were read from a single sample in a study of control samples from healthy donors and cancer patients. Here immunoSEQ multiplex PCR was the method, and the copy in TCRdb shows in-frame clones only, minus some. This table has about 410,000 clones, roughly 90% appearing once. Sequencing was carried out using PBMCs. Receptors originate from a man between 40 and 49 years old with head and neck cancer. The CDR3 runs from the conserved cysteine through the conserved F or W. Each record gives: V gene, D gene, J gene, clone size, CDR3 DNA, CDR3 protein. D genes are given only for firm matches. Size is omitted from some rows. Given values are once, few, many or a class for expanded clones.

TRBV28	NA	TRBJ1-2	NA	TGTGCCAGCAGTTTACCCCAGGGGAGAGGATATGGCTACACCTTC	CASSLPQGRGYGYTF
TRBV27	NA	TRBJ1-2	once	TGTGCCAGCAGCCTCAGACAGGTCGGGGGCTACACCTTC	CASSLRQVGGYTF
TRBV5-1	NA	TRBJ2-5	NA	TGCGCCAGCAGCTTGGGGACAGGAGGGGAGACCCAGTACTTC	CASSLGTGGETQYF
TRBV7-9	NA	TRBJ2-2	NA	TGTGCCAGCAGCGAAGGAGCGGTGGGCACCGGGGAGCTGTTTTTT	CASSEGAVGTGELFF
TRBV11-3	TRBD2	TRBJ2-2	NA	TGTGCCAGCAGCTTAGCGCGGGGGACCGGGGAGCTGTTTTTT	CASSLARGTGELFF
TRBV9	NA	TRBJ1-4	NA	TGTGCCAGCAGCGTACAAGGGGGGACTCCTGAAGAACTGTTTTTT	CASSVQGGTPEELFF
TRBV7-8	TRBD2	TRBJ2-7	few	TGTGCCAGCAGCTCTGGACTAGCGGCTGCCTACGAGCAGTACTTC	CASSSGLAAAYEQYF
TRBV28	TRBD1	TRBJ1-5	NA	TGTGCCAGCGGGGACAGGGGGCATCGACAGCCCCAGCATTTT	CASGDRGHRQPQHF
TRBV19	TRBD1	TRBJ1-6	NA	TGTGCCAGTAGTACCGTCGGGACAGGGGTAGGATCACCCCTCCACTTT	CASSTVGTGVGSPLHF
TRBV27	TRBD2	TRBJ2-1	once	TGTGCCAGCAGTTGGACTAGCGGGAGAACTTTTGAGCAGTTCTTC	CASSWTSGRTFEQFF
TRBV27	NA	TRBJ1-1	NA	TGTGCCAGCACCACCGGGAAGAACACTGAAGCTTTCTTT	CASTTGKNTEAFF
TRBV6-2/TRBV6-3	NA	TRBJ1-2	NA	TGTGCCAGCAGTTACTCGAGTGGTCTACTTGTGTACACCTTC	CASSYSSGLLVYTF
TRBV19	TRBD1	TRBJ1-5	NA	TGTGCCAGTAGTCAAGGACAGGGAGCGAATCAGCCCCAGCATTTT	CASSQGQGANQPQHF
TRBV19	TRBD1	TRBJ1-5	NA	TGTGCCAGTAGTACCCAAAGACAGGGGGCAATGGATCAGCCCCAGCATTTT	CASSTQRQGAMDQPQHF
TRBV6-6	TRBD1	TRBJ2-1	NA	TGTGCCAGCAGTCGAAAAAGAGGACAGGGGAGCCAACGAGAGCAGTTCTTC	CASSRKRGQGSQREQFF
TRBV19	TRBD1	TRBJ2-2	once	TGTGCCAGTAGTTCTCAGGGGGTAACGAACACCGGGGAGCTGTTTTTT	CASSSQGVTNTGELFF
TRBV5-5	NA	TRBJ1-1	once	TGTGCCAGCAGCTTCGGTGTATCCTACACTGAAGCTTTCTTT	CASSFGVSYTEAFF
TRBV5-4	NA	TRBJ1-3	NA	TGTGCCAGCAGCTTGGACCTTTTGGGAACTGGAAACACCATATATTTT	CASSLDLLGTGNTIYF
TRBV7-2	TRBD2	TRBJ2-2	NA	TGTGCCAGCAGCTTAGAGACCGGGACTATAAACACCGGGGAGCTGTTTTTT	CASSLETGTINTGELFF
TRBV6-6	NA	TRBJ1-5	NA	TGTGCCACCCTAACGGGTGGCAATCAGCCCCAGCATTTT	CATLTGGNQPQHF
TRBV11-3	TRBD2	TRBJ2-3	NA	TGTGCCAGCAGCTTAGGGCTTGCGGGAGAAAAAGATACGCAGTATTTT	CASSLGLAGEKDTQYF
TRBV28	NA	TRBJ1-5	once	TGTGCCAGCACCGAACGGGGGCAGCCCCAGCATTTT	CASTERGQPQHF
TRBV9	NA	TRBJ1-3	NA	TGTGCCAGCAGCGTTGAAGGGGTTATTGGAAACACCATATATTTT	CASSVEGVIGNTIYF
TRBV9	NA	TRBJ1-6	few	TGTGCCAGCAGCGGAAGGCGTGGGATGGGGGATAATTCACCCCTCCACTTT	CASSGRRGMGDNSPLHF
TRBV7-2	NA	TRBJ1-2	NA	TGTGCCAGCAGCTTAGTTGTCGGATCTAACTATGGCTACACCTTC	CASSLVVGSNYGYTF
TRBV5-1	TRBD1	TRBJ2-3	NA	TGCGCCAGCAGCATCGCGGCGGGACAGGGCCCAGATACGCAGTATTTT	CASSIAAGQGPDTQYF
TRBV7-6	TRBD2	TRBJ2-5	once	TGTGCCAGCAGTTACCAGGCAGGACTAGCGGGTTTGGAGACCCAGTACTTC	CASSYQAGLAGLETQYF
TRBV7-6	NA	TRBJ1-5	NA	TGTGCCAGCAGCTTATCCGGGGGGGGCAATCAGCCCCAGCATTTT	CASSLSGGGNQPQHF
TRBV4-3	NA	TRBJ2-3	NA	TGCGCCAGCAGCCAAGATCTTATAGAGGGGAATACGCAGTATTTT	CASSQDLIEGNTQYF
TRBV12-5	NA	TRBJ2-7	NA	TGTGCTAGTGGTTTGCCCCGGGACCTTTCCTCCTACGAGCAGTACTTC	CASGLPRDLSSYEQYF
TRBV7-2	NA	TRBJ2-1	once	TGTGCCAGCCGCCCAGGGGGGAGTTACAATGAGCAGTTCTTC	CASRPGGSYNEQFF
TRBV28	NA	TRBJ1-2	NA	TGTGCCAGCAGTTTTTATCATGGAGGGGCCTATGGCTACACCTTC	CASSFYHGGAYGYTF
TRBV2	NA	TRBJ2-7	NA	TGTGCCAGCATAATAAAGGGGGACTACGAGCAGTACTTC	CASIIKGDYEQYF
TRBV29-1	NA	TRBJ2-1	NA	TGCAGCGTTGTAAGGGGGTATGAGCAGTTCTTC	CSVVRGYEQFF
TRBV10-2	NA	TRBJ2-7	NA	TGCGCCAGCAGTGTCTCGAATGAGTTCTACGAGCAGTACTTC	CASSVSNEFYEQYF
TRBV11-2	NA	TRBJ2-2	NA	TGTGCCAGCAGCCGCCAGCAGACCGCCGGGGAGCTGTTTTTT	CASSRQQTAGELFF
TRBV30	TRBD2	TRBJ2-2	NA	TGTGCCAGTCCTAGCGGGGGGGCTACCGGGGAGCTGTTTTTT	CASPSGGATGELFF
TRBV7-9	NA	TRBJ1-1	NA	TGTGCCAGCAGCCTTTTCGCCGACAGTGAAGCTTTCTTT	CASSLFADSEAFF
TRBV14	TRBD1	TRBJ2-7	NA	TGTGCCAGCAGCCAAGCCGGAATAACGACGGGACAGCGACGCTACGAGCAGTACTTC	CASSQAGITTGQRRYEQYF
TRBV4-1	TRBD2	TRBJ2-1	once	TGCGCCAGCAGCCAAGATATGGCTAGCGGATACAATGAGCAGTTCTTC	CASSQDMASGYNEQFF
TRBV27	TRBD1	TRBJ1-5	many	TGTGCCAGCCGCAGCCGTGGGACAGGGCTCAATCAGCCCCAGCATTTT	CASRSRGTGLNQPQHF
TRBV6-5	NA	TRBJ1-3	NA	TGTGCCAGCCAAATGGGGGCTGGAAACACCATATATTTT	CASQMGAGNTIYF
TRBV18	NA	TRBJ2-1	once	TGTGCCAGCTCACCATTGGGGGTACTTGGGGGTGAGCAGTTCTTC	CASSPLGVLGGEQFF